One T cell receptor beta chain is described in this entry. Its specificity is not known. Using RNA transcripts as the source, TCR beta CDR3 regions were amplified. The TCR CDR3 was amplified in a first-round RT-PCR using the HTBI primer set. TCRdb passed the multiplex PCR reads through MiXCR, listing each CDR3 protein once. The table records 550,000 to 700,000 distinct CDR3 sequences, around 45% of them present only once. The data derive from a study of T cells in Graves' hyperthyroidism and ophthalmopathy. The study's findings and limits: Ophthalmopathy was identified by the model a median approximately 6.4 months ahead of onset.

Patients were excluded because of uncontrolled infection, other autoimmune disease, pregnancy or lactation. The CDR3 covers 12 residues. CDR1 is ENHRY and CDR2 is SYGVKD in the germline V gene. Trimming pared 6 bases from V and 8 bases from J, leaving 13 bases between. V gene TRBV10-3 combines with J gene TRBJ1-2; TRBD1 is a possible D gene (6 bases). The sequence was collected from an adult woman with Graves' disease, either hyperthyroidism or ophthalmopathy (not recorded which). Material: peripheral blood or thyroid tissue (not recorded which). CDR3 nucleotide sequence: TGTGCCATCAGCATACAGGGCGCGGGCTACACCTTC. Amino acid sequence: CAISIQGAGYTF.